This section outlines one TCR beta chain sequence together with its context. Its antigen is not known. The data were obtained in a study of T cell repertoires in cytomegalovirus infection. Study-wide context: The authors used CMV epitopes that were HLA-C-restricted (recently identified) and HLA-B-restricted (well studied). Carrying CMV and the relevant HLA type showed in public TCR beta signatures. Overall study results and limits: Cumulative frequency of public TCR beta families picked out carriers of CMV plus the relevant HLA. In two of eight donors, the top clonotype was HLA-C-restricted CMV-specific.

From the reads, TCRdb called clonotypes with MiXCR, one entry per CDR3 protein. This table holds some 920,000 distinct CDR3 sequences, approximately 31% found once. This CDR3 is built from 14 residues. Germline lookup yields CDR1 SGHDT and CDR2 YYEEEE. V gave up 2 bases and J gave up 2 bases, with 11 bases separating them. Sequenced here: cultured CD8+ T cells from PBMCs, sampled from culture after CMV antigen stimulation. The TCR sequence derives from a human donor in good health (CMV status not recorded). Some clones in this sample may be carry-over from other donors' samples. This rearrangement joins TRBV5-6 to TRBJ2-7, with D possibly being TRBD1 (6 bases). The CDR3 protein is CASSLYRVAYEQYF. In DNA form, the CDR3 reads TGTGCCAGCAGCTTATACAGGGTGGCCTACGAGCAGTACTTC.